This T cell receptor beta chain derives from a study of CD8+ T cells in alopecia areata. Study details: Treated patients took oral tofacitinib at 5 to 10 mg twice daily. Study-level points and caveats: Persistence of many expanded lesional clones was seen in scalp and blood during tofacitinib.

V was trimmed by 5 bases and J by 5 bases, leaving 13 bases between them. The CDR3 is 14 residues long. Germline CDR1 reads SGHTA; CDR2 reads FQGNSA. As for this clone: Its target is not known.

Extraction and reverse transcription of RNA yielded cDNA as the sequencing template. Data came from immunoSEQ multiplex PCR; TCRdb stores just in-frame clones and leaves some out. The sample carries 150,000 to 200,000 clones, roughly 58% recorded once. This sample's treatment: oral pan-JAK inhibitor, 5-10 mg twice daily. Peripheral blood and lesional scalp punch biopsies came from alopecia areata patients. The material was CD4+ T cells sorted from blood, obtained between weeks 55 and 65, from a patient treated with tofacitinib. V is TRBV7-2 and J is TRBJ2-1; D may correspond to TRBD1 or TRBD2 (5 bases each). The sequence was obtained from a human donor with alopecia areata. The CDR3 nucleotides are TGTGCCAGCAGCCCCGGGGCCCGGAACAATGAGCAGTTCTTC. As protein: CASSPGARNNEQFF.